This TCR beta chain derives from a study of cytomegalovirus exposure and HLA in healthy donors. Overall study context: The same platform as the approximately 640 first-cohort repertoires was used for the 120 validation repertoires, a later analysis reported.

The donors were in the approximately 130-subject validation cohort, distinct from the approximately 670-subject first cohort. Comment on this clone: The target antigen is unknown.

The CDR3 contains 15 residues. V trimming: 3 bases; J trimming: 6 bases; junction bases outside the gene matches: 5. The germline gives CDR1 SGHNT, CDR2 YYREEE (reference sequence). Whole-study results and caveats: Rare TCR sequences dominated, though some public TCRs recurred in many donors. Among the CMV-associated chains, a few were confirmed in vitro as specific for CMV antigens.

The table came from immunoSEQ multiplex PCR; TCRdb's copy has only in-frame clones and leaves some out. The sample records about 140,000 clones, 80% to 90% being singletons. The sequencing input was PBMCs. The chain links TRBV5-4 to TRBJ1-6; 8 bases fit TRBD1. The TCR was taken from a man younger than 35 in good health and CMV-seronegative. The CDR3 coding sequence is TGTGCCAGCAGCTCAGGGGGCCACAGTAATTCACCCCTCCACTTT. The encoded protein is CASSSGGHSNSPLHF.